These 28 T cell receptor beta chains share one sample of origin, sequenced in a study of neoadjuvant anti-PD-1 for oral cavity cancer. Sequenced by immunoSEQ multiplex PCR; TCRdb stores in-frame clones only, minus some. The sample has about 12,000 clones, about three fifths seen once; the top ten hold 2.4%. Source: PBMCs, taken before nivolumab (anti-PD-1) treatment. These receptors all stem from a person aged 35 to 85 with oral cavity squamous cell carcinoma.

The genes are TRBV4-1 and TRBJ1-3; D gene ambiguous. Per germline, CDR1 MGHRA and CDR2 YSYEKL. There are 17 residues in the CDR3. V lost 0 bases and J lost 0, with 12 bases in between. CDR3 sequence (DNA): TGCGCCAGCAGCCAAGACCCCGCTCCCCACTCTGGAAACACCATATATTTT. Protein sequence: CASSQDPAPHSGNTIYF.

The rearrangement links TRBV7-9 to TRBJ2-3; D is undetermined. CDR1 is SEHNR and CDR2 is FQNEAQ in the germline V gene (reference sequence). This CDR3 is built from 10 residues. V gave up 5 bases and J gave up 9 bases, with 6 bases separating them. In DNA, the CDR3 is TGTGCCAGCAGCCTCAACACGCAGTATTTT. Amino acid sequence: CASSLNTQYF.

This clone was observed a handful of times. The V gene is TRBV18, the J gene TRBJ2-2; D is unresolved. Germline-derived CDR1 and CDR2 are KGHSH and LQKENI. The CDR3 runs to 14 residues. V lost 2 bases and J lost 7, with 11 bases in between. The DNA of the CDR3 is TGTGCCAGCTCACCATCGGTGAGCGACGGGGAGCTGTTTTTT. Its protein product is CASSPSVSDGELFF. The variable domain in full, with the rest retrieved from reference TRBV18 and TRBJ2-2, is NAGVMQNPRHLVRRRGQEARLRCSPMKGHSHVYWYRQLPEEGLKFMVYLQKENIIDESGMPKERFSAEFPKEGPSILRIQQVVRGDSAAYFCASSPSVSDGELFFGEGSRLTVL.

In this sample, this clone turned up a few times. This chain joins TRBV6-1 and TRBJ1-1; no clear D. V dropped 5 bases and J dropped 2 bases, with 9 bases sitting between them. Germline CDR1 and CDR2: MNHNS and SASEGT. The CDR3 extends over 13 amino acids. CDR3 in amino acids: CASSRAGNTEAFF. The CDR3 DNA reads as TGTGCCAGCAGTAGGGCGGGAAACACTGAAGCTTTCTTT.

V gene TRBV5-4 combines with J gene TRBJ2-5; 14 bases line up with TRBD2. The junction had 8 bases not matched to a gene; V was cut back by 5 bases and J by 2 bases. The CDR3 totals 17 residues. CDR1 SGHNT and CDR2 YYREEE come from the germline V gene (reference sequence). The CDR3 loop is CASRRTSGGPLQETQYF. Written as DNA, the CDR3 is TGTGCCAGCAGACGGACTAGCGGGGGGCCACTTCAAGAGACCCAGTACTTC.

The chain has TRBV29-1 and TRBJ1-2; 8 bases agree with TRBD1. J lost 4 bases, V lost 4 bases, and 8 bases had no gene match. Germline V gene sequence: CDR1 SQVTM, CDR2 ANQGSEA. This CDR3 is built from 14 residues. The CDR3 here is CSVGNPDRGYGYTF. DNA of the CDR3: TGCAGCGTTGGGAATCCTGACAGGGGCTATGGCTACACCTTC.

The V call is TRBV7-2, the J call TRBJ2-7, with D tentatively TRBD1 or TRBD2 (5 bases each). The CDR3 has 14 residues. The ends were cut back, 5 bases at V and 6 bases at J, with 17 bases in the middle. The germline gives CDR1 SGHTA, CDR2 FQGNSA. The CDR3 region is CASSPGYGTGEQYF. As DNA, the CDR3 is TGTGCCAGCAGCCCGGGATACGGGACGGGCGAGCAGTACTTC.

This chain uses TRBV6-5 with TRBJ2-2; 8 bases align to TRBD2. The CDR3 runs to 16 residues. The germline V gene has CDR1 MNHEY and CDR2 SVGAGI. V dropped 2 bases and J dropped 7; count of bases not matched to a gene: 9. The CDR3 sequence: CASSYPIGGAIGELFF. The DNA for the CDR3 is TGTGCCAGCAGTTACCCCATCGGGGGGGCCATCGGGGAGCTGTTTTTT.

This clone was detected only a few times. The chain joins TRBV29-1 to TRBJ2-7; possibly TRBD2 for D (5 bases). CDR1 and CDR2 from the germline V gene are SQVTM and ANQGSEA. The CDR3 spans 14 residues. Between the trimmed V and J ends, which lost 4 bases and 0 bases, there was a span of 13 bases. DNA of the CDR3: TGCAGCGTTGGGGGAGAGATTAGCTCCTACGAGCAGTACTTC. This gives the protein CSVGGEISSYEQYF.

The CDR3 here is CASSYGSGTSPDTQYF. The CDR3 nucleotides are TGTGCCAGCAGTTACGGTAGTGGGACTAGCCCAGATACGCAGTATTTT. The chain combines TRBV6-6 with TRBJ2-3; TRBD2 matches at 9 bases. The CDR3 runs 16 residues. The V gene's germline CDR1 is MNHNY and CDR2 SVGAGI (reference sequence). After removal of 2 bases from V and 4 bases from J, the junction contained 7 bases not matched to a gene.

V gene TRBV6-6 combines with J gene TRBJ2-2, with 7 bases aligning to TRBD2. This CDR3 region has 15 residues. After removal of 5 bases from V and 1 base from J, the junction contained 4 bases not matched to a gene. Germline lookup yields CDR1 MNHNY and CDR2 SVGAGI (reference sequence). CDR3 protein: CASSRGGGNTGELFF. CDR3 sequence (DNA): TGTGCCAGCAGTCGTGGGGGGGGGAACACCGGGGAGCTGTTTTTT.

Points on this clone: Other DNA sequences within the sample encode an identical CDR3. The rearrangement uses TRBV2 and TRBJ2-6, with a weak D call TRBD1 (5 bases). Germline V gene sequence: CDR1 SNHLY, CDR2 FYNNEI. This CDR3 is built from 15 residues. V was clipped by 4 bases and J by 0 bases, with 7 bases between them. The CDR3, as DNA: TGTGCCAGCAGTGGTACAGGCTCTGGGGCCAACGTCCTGACTTTC. Translated: CASSGTGSGANVLTF. Full variable domain (outside the CDR3, taken from reference TRBV2 and TRBJ2-6): EPEVTQTPSHQVTQMGQEVILRCVPISNHLYFYWYRQILGQKVEFLVSFYNNEISEKSEIFDDQFSVERPDGSNFTLKIRSTKLEDSAMYFCASSGTGSGANVLTFGAGSRLTVL.

V is TRBV9 and J is TRBJ2-3; 9 positions agree with TRBD2. The germline CDR1 and CDR2 sequences are SGDLS and YYNGEE. V gave up 0 bases and J gave up 9 bases; unmatched junction bases: 5. The CDR3 loop spans 14 amino acids. CDR3 DNA: TGTGCCAGCAGCGTAGATGGCAGCGGGGGGACGCAGTATTTT. Translation: CASSVDGSGGTQYF.

This clone was found a few times. The chain combines TRBV4-1 with TRBJ2-7, with 10 bases aligning to TRBD2. This CDR3 is built from 16 residues. Germline V gene data show CDR1 as MGHRA and CDR2 as YSYEKL. The trim removed 5 bases at V and 1 base at J, leaving 8 bases unmatched. In DNA, the CDR3 is TGCGCCAGCAGCGCCATGGGAGCGGGAGGGTCCTACGAGCAGTACTTC. It translates to CASSAMGAGGSYEQYF.

This clone is deemed large. V is TRBV13 and J is TRBJ1-6; tentative D call: TRBD1 (5 bases). Germline CDR1 and CDR2: PRHDT and FYEKMQ (reference sequence). The germline V and J ends were trimmed by 4 bases and 0 bases, with 13 bases remaining between them. The CDR3 has 17 residues. The CDR3 DNA reads as TGTGCCAGCAGCTCACTACGGGGGAGCTCCTATAATTCACCCCTCCACTTT. Encoded protein: CASSSLRGSSYNSPLHF.

In its sample, this clone was seen a few times. The rearrangement joins TRBV5-1 to TRBJ2-7; no clear D gene. The germline gives CDR1 SGHRS, CDR2 YFSETQ. Between the trimmed V and J ends, which lost 0 bases and 1 base, there was a span of 5 bases. The CDR3 is 13 residues long. The CDR3 region is CASSLEVSYEQYF. Written as DNA, the CDR3 is TGCGCCAGCAGCTTGGAAGTATCCTACGAGCAGTACTTC.

The chain uses TRBV5-1 and TRBJ2-5; 11 bases agree with TRBD1. CDR1 and CDR2 (germline): SGHRS, YFSETQ. The CDR3 spans 16 residues. The ends lost 1 base at V and 4 bases at J; junction bases unmatched: 6. Here the CDR3 reads CASSLTGTGGIETQYF. For the CDR3, the DNA is TGCGCCAGCAGCTTGACAGGGACAGGGGGGATAGAGACCCAGTACTTC.

This chain uses TRBV7-3 with TRBJ2-3, with D perhaps assigned TRBD1 or TRBD2 (5 bases each). The CDR3 is made up of 13 amino acids. Germline CDR1 and CDR2: SGHTA and FQGTGA. Trimming took 5 bases from V and 5 from J, leaving 11 bases between them. CDR3 in DNA: TGTGCCAGCAGCCCCAGAGGGGTAGATACGCAGTATTTT. Amino acid sequence: CASSPRGVDTQYF.

The rearrangement uses TRBV10-2 and TRBJ1-2, with a tentative D call TRBD1 (5 bases). The CDR3 is 13 residues long. Germline V gene lookup returns CDR1 WSHSY and CDR2 SAAADI. V lost 3 bases and J 2 bases, leaving 7 bases between the germline ends. CDR3 sequence (DNA): TGCGCCAGCAGTGAATGGGGGAACTATGGCTACACCTTC. This codes for CASSEWGNYGYTF.

The chain uses TRBV19 and TRBJ2-7, with 7 bases identical to TRBD2. The germline gives CDR1 LNHDA, CDR2 SQIVND (reference sequence). V gave up 4 bases and J gave up 3 bases; unmatched junction bases: 12. This CDR3 region has 16 residues. The CDR3 spells CASSRDRGPGGYEQYF. The CDR3 nucleotides are TGTGCCAGTAGTAGAGACCGGGGACCGGGGGGCTACGAGCAGTACTTC.

This clone has more than one count but fewer than ten. The chain links TRBV19 to TRBJ1-5; tentative D call: TRBD1 (6 bases). This CDR3 comprises 13 residues. V was trimmed by 7 bases and J by 5 bases, leaving 12 bases between them. Germline V gene lookup returns CDR1 LNHDA and CDR2 SQIVND (reference sequence). As DNA, the CDR3 is TGTGCCAGTACGGCCAGGGGCTATCAGCCCCAGCATTTT. It yields the protein CASTARGYQPQHF.

The gene calls are TRBV25-1 and TRBJ1-4; TRBD1 is a possible D gene (6 bases). V was trimmed by 5 bases and J by 0 bases, leaving 13 bases between them. Per germline, CDR1 MGHDK and CDR2 SYGVNS. This CDR3 comprises 16 residues. In DNA, the CDR3 is TGTGCCAGCAGTTACAGGGATTTTGCAACTAATGAAAAACTGTTTTTT. It is translated as CASSYRDFATNEKLFF.

The chain joins TRBV7-9 to TRBJ1-4, with a possible D match to TRBD1 (5 bases). The germline V gene encodes CDR1 SEHNR and CDR2 FQNEAQ (reference sequence). V gave up 5 bases and J gave up 8 bases, with 15 bases separating them. The CDR3 sequence is 14 residues long. CDR3 residues: CASSVGTAGEKLFF. The CDR3 DNA reads as TGTGCCAGCAGCGTAGGGACCGCGGGGGAAAAACTGTTTTTT.

The rearrangement links TRBV6-5 to TRBJ1-5, with unresolved D. Germline assignment: CDR1 MNHEY and CDR2 SVGAGI. CDR3 length equals 14 residues. Trimming stripped 5 bases from V and 5 bases from J, with 13 bases between. In DNA, the CDR3 is TGTGCCAGCAGTCCCCGGAAGGCAGATCAGCCCCAGCATTTT. It is translated as CASSPRKADQPQHF.

The chain couples TRBV5-1 to TRBJ2-3; 14 bases agree with TRBD2. The CDR3 loop spans 19 amino acids. The V gene end was trimmed by 2 bases and the J gene end by 2 bases; junction bases not matched to a gene: 10. Looked up from germline, CDR1 is SGHRS and CDR2 is YFSETQ. The CDR3, as DNA: TGCGCCAGCAGCTTTTGGGGACTAGCGGGGGCCCAATTCACAGATACGCAGTATTTT. It is translated as CASSFWGLAGAQFTDTQYF.

This chain links TRBV29-1 with TRBJ2-2; TRBD1 aligns across 9 bases. In germline, CDR1 is SQVTM, CDR2 ANQGSEA. With 5 bases clipped from V and 3 bases from J, the junction kept 4 bases outside the gene matches. CDR3 length equals 14 residues. CDR3 sequence reads: CSVLTGGHTGELFF. In DNA, the CDR3 is TGCAGCGTTCTTACAGGGGGCCACACCGGGGAGCTGTTTTTT.

The chain uses TRBV5-4 and TRBJ2-4, with D unclear. The germline gives CDR1 SGHNT, CDR2 YYREEE (reference sequence). The CDR3 is made up of 14 amino acids. Trimming cost V 0 bases and J 7 bases, with 11 bases left between them. CDR3 sequence: CASSLGAIPNIQYF. CDR3 bases: TGTGCCAGCAGCTTGGGCGCTATCCCCAACATTCAGTACTTC.

V usage is TRBV6-1 and J usage is TRBJ2-7; D remains unclear. The ends were cut back, 0 bases at V and 3 bases at J, with 18 bases in the middle. This CDR3 is built from 17 residues. Germline CDR1 reads MNHNS; CDR2 reads SASEGT. The CDR3 DNA follows: TGTGCCAGCAGTGAAGCGCTTCGGTCAGGCGTCAACTACGAGCAGTACTTC. Encoded protein: CASSEALRSGVNYEQYF.